The 12 T cell receptor beta chains in this list originate from one sample, sequenced in a study of T cell repertoires in cytomegalovirus infection. MiXCR, applied by TCRdb to the reads, yields one record per CDR3 protein. The data contain approximately 500,000 distinct CDR3 sequences, 11% of them singletons. Material for sequencing was PBMCs. These receptors were taken from a human donor in good health (CMV status not recorded). Some clones in this sample may be carry-over from other donors' samples.

This clonotype appeared many times. The chain recombines TRBV11-3 with TRBJ2-5; 7 positions match TRBD1. There are 17 residues in the CDR3. Germline CDR1 SGHNT, CDR2 YENEEA. Trimming removed 2 bases from V and 5 bases from J; junction bases left unmatched: 14. The CDR3 DNA sequence: TGTGCCAGCAGCTTACGAGGCCGAGACAGGGCATGGGAGACCCAGTACTTC. Translated: CASSLRGRDRAWETQYF.

This clonotype was seen many times. The V call is TRBV5-5, the J call TRBJ2-5; D may match TRBD1 or TRBD2 (5 bases each). This CDR3 spans 16 amino acids. Per germline, CDR1 SGHKS and CDR2 YYEKEE (reference sequence). Trimming shortened V by 0 bases and J by 4 bases, and 16 bases separated the two germline ends. The CDR3 DNA reads as TGTGCCAGCAGCTTGGATTCGGCGGCGAGGGGAGAGACCCAGTACTTC. It is translated as CASSLDSAARGETQYF.

This clonotype has more than one count but fewer than ten. CDR3 in amino acids: CSARDSTNYNEQFF. The CDR3 DNA follows: TGCAGTGCTAGAGATTCAACAAACTACAATGAGCAGTTCTTC. V usage is TRBV20-1 and J usage is TRBJ2-1; D gene ambiguous. This CDR3 has 14 amino acids. Trimming left V 0 bases short and J 3 bases short, with 9 bases between. CDR1 is DFQATT, CDR2 SNEGSKA, per germline (reference sequence).

Ten or more counts support this clonotype. The chain recombines TRBV7-6 with TRBJ2-3, with no clear D. Germline assignment: CDR1 SGHVS and CDR2 FNYEAQ. This CDR3 is built from 12 residues. V gave up 5 bases and J gave up 4 bases, with 7 bases separating them. The CDR3 loop is CASSPEADTQYF. CDR3 in DNA: TGTGCCAGCAGCCCCGAGGCAGATACGCAGTATTTT.

This clonotype has a count of ten or more. The gene calls are TRBV20-1 and TRBJ2-5; perhaps TRBD1 as D (6 bases). Trimming left V 0 bases short and J 6 bases short, with 14 bases between. Germline V lookup: CDR1 DFQATT, CDR2 SNEGSKA (reference sequence). This CDR3 contains 14 residues. CDR3 nucleotides: TGCAGTGCTAGAGACCCTTGGCAGGGGAAGACCCAGTACTTC. It translates to CSARDPWQGKTQYF.

V and J are TRBV5-1 and TRBJ1-1, with D possibly matching TRBD1 (6 bases). Germline loops: CDR1 SGHRS, CDR2 YFSETQ. V was trimmed by 2 bases and J by 5 bases, leaving 16 bases between them. CDR3 length: 15 amino acids. This CDR3 is CASSFGGRKDTEAFF. CDR3 bases: TGCGCCAGCAGCTTTGGGGGGCGGAAGGATACTGAAGCTTTCTTT. Supplemented by reference TRBV5-1 and TRBJ1-1, the full variable domain reads KAGVTQTPRYLIKTRGQQVTLSCSPISGHRSVSWYQQTPGQGLQFLFEYFSETQRNKGNFPGRFSGRQFSNSRSEMNVSTLELGDSALYLCASSFGGRKDTEAFFGQGTRLTVV.

This clonotype appeared many times. V gene TRBV28 combines with J gene TRBJ1-5; D remains ambiguous. Germline loops: CDR1 MDHEN, CDR2 SYDVKM. The CDR3 runs 12 residues. V was cut by 7 bases and J by 5 bases, with 9 bases left in between. The CDR3 loop is CASTLGYQPQHF. DNA for the CDR3: TGTGCCAGCACCCTAGGCTATCAGCCCCAGCATTTT.

This chain joins TRBV5-1 and TRBJ2-1; 13 bases agree with TRBD2. V lost 1 base and J lost 8; bases outside the gene matches: 3. CDR3 length: 15 residues. Germline V gene lookup returns CDR1 SGHRS and CDR2 YFSETQ. The CDR3 bases are TGCGCCAGCAGCTTGACTAGCGGGGGGGCTGATGAGCAGTTCTTC. This sequence encodes CASSLTSGGADEQFF.

This clonotype was picked up many times. V is TRBV24-1 and J is TRBJ2-1; 11 bases are shared with TRBD2. The CDR3 runs 15 residues. Trimming took 4 bases from V and 4 from J; bases not matched to a gene: 2. Germline CDR1 is KGHDR and CDR2 is SFDVKD. The CDR3 sequence: CATSDRTSGYNEQFF. The CDR3 coding sequence is TGTGCCACCAGTGACCGGACTAGCGGGTACAATGAGCAGTTCTTC.

This clonotype was detected a few times. The V and J genes are TRBV3-1 and TRBJ2-7, with D possibly matching TRBD2 (5 bases). The CDR3 sequence is 13 residues long. V was trimmed by 0 bases and J by 6 bases, leaving 9 bases between them. Germline lookup yields CDR1 LGHDT and CDR2 YNNKEL (reference sequence). The CDR3 coding sequence is TGTGCCAGCAGCCAAGATTTAGCGAGCGAGCAGTACTTC. Its translation is CASSQDLASEQYF.

This clonotype was detected ten times or more. This chain connects TRBV7-9 to TRBJ2-5; D ambiguous. The germline gives CDR1 SEHNR, CDR2 FQNEAQ (reference sequence). The V and J ends lost 3 bases and 0 bases respectively, with 14 bases between them. The CDR3 runs to 16 residues. CDR3 coding DNA: TGTGCCAGCAGCTTGGGTTCCATGGGTGACCAAGAGACCCAGTACTTC. Protein sequence: CASSLGSMGDQETQYF.

This clonotype was seen ten or more times. V and J are TRBV4-1 and TRBJ2-1; no reliable D call. The V gene lost 6 bases and the J gene lost 10 bases, with 16 bases spanning the gap. The length of the CDR3 is 13 residues. The germline gives CDR1 MGHRA, CDR2 YSYEKL. CDR3 sequence (DNA): TGCGCCAGCAGGCACAATACCTTGGGAGAGCAGTTCTTC. It yields the protein CASRHNTLGEQFF.